The TCR beta chain under discussion was sequenced for a study of T cells in localized non-small cell lung cancer. Study results and limitations: Adjacent uninvolved lung tissue had the highest T cell clonality, exceeding tumor. A median roughly 50 of the top 100 tumor clones appeared in adjacent lung.

V was pared by 1 base and J by 4 bases, with 5 bases between. The CDR3 covers 13 residues. In germline, CDR1 is SNHLY, CDR2 FYNNEI. Clones were read by immunoSEQ multiplex PCR, and TCRdb kept only the in-frame ones, dropping some. The repertoire has fewer than 75,000 clones, 65% to 85% of them found once; the top ten carry 1% to 1.5%. A remark on this clone: Its antigen is unknown.

Sequences were derived from peripheral blood, sampled before any cancer treatment. This chain links TRBV2 with TRBJ1-5; the D gene is possibly TRBD1 (5 bases). The receptor's source is a female donor at least 60 years old with stage I lung adenocarcinoma. The CDR3 loop reads CASSEGGNQPQHF. As DNA, the CDR3 is TGTGCCAGCAGTGAAGGGGGGAATCAGCCCCAGCATTTT.